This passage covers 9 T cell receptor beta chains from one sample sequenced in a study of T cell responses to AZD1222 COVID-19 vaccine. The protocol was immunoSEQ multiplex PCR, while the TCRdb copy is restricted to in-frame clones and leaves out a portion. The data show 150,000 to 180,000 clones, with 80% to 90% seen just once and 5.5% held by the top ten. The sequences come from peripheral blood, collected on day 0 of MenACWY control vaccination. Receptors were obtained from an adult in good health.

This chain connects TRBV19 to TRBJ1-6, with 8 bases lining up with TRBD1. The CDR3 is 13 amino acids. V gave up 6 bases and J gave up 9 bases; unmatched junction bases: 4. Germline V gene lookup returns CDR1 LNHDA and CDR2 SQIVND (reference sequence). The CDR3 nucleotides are TGTGCCAGTAGCGCGACAGGGGTTTCACCCCTCCACTTT. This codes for CASSATGVSPLHF.

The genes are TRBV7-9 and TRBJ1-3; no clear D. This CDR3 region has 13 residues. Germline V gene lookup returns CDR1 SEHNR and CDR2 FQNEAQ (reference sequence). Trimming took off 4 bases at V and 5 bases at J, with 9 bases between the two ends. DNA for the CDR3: TGTGCCAGCAGCTCCCGCAGTAGAAACACCATATATTTT. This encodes CASSSRSRNTIYF. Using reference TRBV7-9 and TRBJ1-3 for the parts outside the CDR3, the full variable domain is DTGVSQNPRHKITKRGQNVTFRCDPISEHNRLYWYRQTLGQGPEFLTYFQNEAQLEKSRLLSDRFSAERPKGSFSTLEIQRTEQGDSAMYLCASSSRSRNTIYFGEGSWLTVV.

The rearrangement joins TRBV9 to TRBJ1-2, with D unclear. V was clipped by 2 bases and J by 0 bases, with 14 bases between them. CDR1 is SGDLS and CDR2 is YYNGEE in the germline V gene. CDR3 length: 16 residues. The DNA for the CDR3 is TGTGCCAGCAGCGTGGACCCCCACCAAGCTAACTATGGCTACACCTTC. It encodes CASSVDPHQANYGYTF.

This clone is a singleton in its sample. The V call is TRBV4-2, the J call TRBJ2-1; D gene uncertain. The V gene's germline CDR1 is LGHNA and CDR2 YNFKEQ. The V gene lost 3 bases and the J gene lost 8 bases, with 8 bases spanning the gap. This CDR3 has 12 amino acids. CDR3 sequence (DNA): TGTGCCAGCAGCCAGGGTCGGGATGAGCAGTTCTTC. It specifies CASSQGRDEQFF.

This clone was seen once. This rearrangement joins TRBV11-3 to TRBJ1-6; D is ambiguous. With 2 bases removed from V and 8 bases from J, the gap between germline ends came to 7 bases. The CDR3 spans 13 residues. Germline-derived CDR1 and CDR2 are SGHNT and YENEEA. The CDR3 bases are TGTGCCAGCAGCTTAAACTCCGATTCACCCCTCCACTTT. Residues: CASSLNSDSPLHF.

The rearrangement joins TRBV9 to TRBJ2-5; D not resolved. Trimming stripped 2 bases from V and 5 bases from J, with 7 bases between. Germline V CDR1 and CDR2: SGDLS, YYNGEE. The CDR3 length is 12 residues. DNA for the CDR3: TGTGCCAGCAGCGTCGGAGAGGAGACCCAGTACTTC. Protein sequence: CASSVGEETQYF.

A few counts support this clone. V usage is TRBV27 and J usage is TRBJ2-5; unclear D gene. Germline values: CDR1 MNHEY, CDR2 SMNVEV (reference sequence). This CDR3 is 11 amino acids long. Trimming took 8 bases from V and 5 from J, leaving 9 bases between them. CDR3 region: CASQAAETQYF. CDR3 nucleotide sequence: TGTGCCAGCCAGGCCGCGGAGACCCAGTACTTC.

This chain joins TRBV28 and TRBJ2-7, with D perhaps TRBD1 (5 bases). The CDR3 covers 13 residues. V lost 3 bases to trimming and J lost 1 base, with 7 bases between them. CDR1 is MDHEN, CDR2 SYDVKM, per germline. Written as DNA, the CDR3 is TGTGCCAGCAGTTTGGGGCTGTCCTACGAGCAGTACGTC. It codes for CASSLGLSYEQYV.

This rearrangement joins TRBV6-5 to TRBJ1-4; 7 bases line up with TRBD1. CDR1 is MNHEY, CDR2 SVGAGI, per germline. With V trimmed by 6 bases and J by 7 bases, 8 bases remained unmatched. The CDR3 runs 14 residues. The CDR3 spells CASSTGAEGEKLFF. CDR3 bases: TGTGCCAGCAGCACAGGGGCAGAGGGTGAAAAACTGTTTTTT.